This T cell receptor (beta chain) stems from a study of blood T cell repertoires in COVID-19. For the study at large: Acute-phase and convalescent COVID-19 samples originated in the United States, Italy and Spain. Nucleic acid was either cDNA or gDNA, and it came from T cells, B-cell-depleted T cells, or PBMCs.

Authors' methods: Quantification of nucleated cells was approximated via reference gene primer amplification. Sequenced by immunoSEQ multiplex PCR; TCRdb stores in-frame clones only, minus some. V and J calls and clone size are as listed in that table; D and trimming were resolved from the DNA. Among 250,000 to 300,000 clones listed, 70% to 90% were seen once. The CDR3 totals 16 residues. From germline, CDR1 is SGHRS and CDR2 YFSETQ. V was pared by 4 bases and J by 4 bases, with 17 bases between. Source material: peripheral blood. The rearrangement joins TRBV5-1 to TRBJ2-2; TRBD2 might be the D (5 bases). The clonotype was recovered from a woman in her seventies with acute or convalescent COVID-19. The CDR3 DNA reads as TGCGCCAGCAGCCCACTACGAGGGTCGACCACCGGGGAGCTGTTTTTT. It codes for CASSPLRGSTTGELFF. Looking up the rest from reference TRBV5-1 and TRBJ2-2 gives the full variable domain: KAGVTQTPRYLIKTRGQQVTLSCSPISGHRSVSWYQQTPGQGLQFLFEYFSETQRNKGNFPGRFSGRQFSNSRSEMNVSTLELGDSALYLCASSPLRGSTTGELFFGEGSRLTVL.